The subject of this entry is one TCR beta chain. The CDR3 is 13 amino acids. Trimming removed 5 bases at V and 1 base at J, with 7 bases between. Germline-derived CDR1 and CDR2 are SNHLY and FYNNEI. Random hexamers were used to reverse transcribe about 0.45 to 1 ug of RNA. The method of amplification for TCR beta CDR3 was immunoSEQ multiplex PCR, covering 54 Vbeta and 13 Jbeta. TCRdb reanalysed the immunoSEQ multiplex PCR reads using MiXCR and keeps one entry per CDR3 protein. The sample has under 200,000 distinct CDR3 sequences, around 95% seen once. These data are taken from a study of CD8 T cells in Susac syndrome. Study context: At blood draw, Susac syndrome patients were therapy-naive, on corticosteroids, or on intravenous immunoglobulin alone.

The sequence was collected from a human donor with Susac syndrome. The chain is built from TRBV2 and TRBJ2-3, with D uncertain. Source material: CD4+ T cells from PBMCs. The CDR3 DNA is TGTGCCAGCAGTAATACACGCACAGATACGCAGTATTTT. It encodes CASSNTRTDTQYF. Combining the CDR3 with reference TRBV2 and TRBJ2-3 gives the whole variable domain EPEVTQTPSHQVTQMGQEVILRCVPISNHLYFYWYRQILGQKVEFLVSFYNNEISEKSEIFDDQFSVERPDGSNFTLKIRSTKLEDSAMYFCASSNTRTDTQYFGPGTRLTVL.